Listed below are T cell receptor beta chains from one sample, sequenced in a study of blood T cells in healthy people across ages. TCRdb reanalysed the 5' RACE reads using MiXCR and keeps one entry per CDR3 protein. The profile shows around 800,000 distinct CDR3 sequences, approximately 55% of them singletons. Sequencing input: blood. The receptors stem from a man older than 75 in good health. The CDR3 runs from the conserved cysteine through the conserved F or W. A D gene is named only where the DNA matches it firmly. The size entry is marked missing in some rows and otherwise reads once, few, many or a size class.

V gene,D gene,J gene,clone size,CDR3 protein,CDR3 DNA
TRBV7-9,-,TRBJ2-7,-,CASSPWTPGVFSYEQYF,TGTGCCAGCAGCCCATGGACCCCCGGGGTCTTCTCCTACGAGCAGTACTTC
TRBV12-3/TRBV12-4,TRBD1,TRBJ2-6,-,CATQTGDNVLTF,TGTGCCACCCAGACAGGGGACAACGTCCTGACTTTC
TRBV10-3,-,TRBJ2-7,-,CAISERPGSYEQYF,TGTGCCATCAGTGAGAGGCCAGGTAGCTACGAGCAGTACTTC
TRBV2,TRBD1,TRBJ2-7,-,CASTLDRVGEQYF,TGTGCCAGCACCTTGGACAGGGTGGGCGAGCAGTACTTC
TRBV12-3/TRBV12-4,-,TRBJ2-7,-,CASSIRAPPSYEQYF,TGTGCCAGCAGTATCCGGGCCCCCCCCTCCTACGAGCAGTACTTC
TRBV28,-,TRBJ2-7,-,CASSYSGGRWEQYF,TGTGCCAGCAGTTATAGTGGGGGTAGGTGGGAGCAGTACTTC
TRBV7-3,-,TRBJ2-5,-,CASSLQPTTLYNEQYF,TGTGCCAGCAGCCTACAGCCGACGACTCTGTACAATGAGCAGTACTTC
TRBV6-2/TRBV6-3,TRBD1,TRBJ1-2,-,CASSQGQGTGYTF,TGTGCCAGCAGCCAAGGACAGGGCACTGGCTACACCTTC
TRBV5-1,TRBD2,TRBJ2-1,few,CASQAGLNSYEQFF,TGCGCCAGTCAAGCGGGATTAAATTCATATGAGCAGTTCTTC
TRBV7-8,TRBD1,TRBJ1-5,-,CASSGRTGGNQPQHF,TGTGCCAGCAGCGGAAGGACAGGGGGCAATCAGCCCCAGCATTTT
TRBV27,-,TRBJ2-1,-,CASSPGSVRYNEQFF,TGTGCCAGCAGCCCCGGATCCGTCAGATACAATGAGCAGTTCTTC
TRBV6-2/TRBV6-3,-,TRBJ1-3,-,CASSQEFSGNTIYF,TGTGCCAGCAGCCAGGAGTTCTCTGGAAACACCATATATTTT
TRBV7-2,-,TRBJ1-5,once,CASSWKGYSNQPQHF,TGTGCCAGCAGCTGGAAGGGGTATAGCAATCAGCCCCAGCATTTT
TRBV12-3/TRBV12-4,TRBD1,TRBJ2-5,-,CASSPGTGQGLKTQYF,TGTGCCAGCAGTCCAGGGACGGGACAGGGACTCAAGACCCAGTACTTC
TRBV7-6,TRBD1,TRBJ2-7,-,CASSDGQGVWDEQYF,TGTGCCAGCAGCGATGGACAGGGGGTCTGGGACGAGCAGTACTTC
TRBV7-2,-,TRBJ1-6,-,CASSFFAGTLYSPLHF,TGTGCCAGCAGCTTTTTTGCAGGGACTTTATATTCACCCCTCCACTTT
TRBV20-1,TRBD2,TRBJ2-1,-,CSARLAGGGEQFF,TGCAGTGCCCGGCTAGCGGGAGGAGGTGAGCAGTTCTTC
TRBV3-1,-,TRBJ1-5,-,CASCLGGPVCLNQPQHF,TGTGCCAGCTGCCTTGGAGGGCCGGTCTGCCTCAATCAGCCCCAGCATTTT
TRBV20-1,-,TRBJ1-1,-,CSADRSAGTEAFF,TGCAGTGCAGACCGGTCAGCGGGCACTGAAGCTTTCTTT
TRBV7-2,-,TRBJ1-3,-,CASSPGPGNTIYF,TGTGCCAGCAGCCCCGGTCCGGGAAACACCATATATTTT
TRBV5-1,-,TRBJ2-5,few,CASSFGSLNRETQYF,TGCGCCAGCAGCTTCGGGTCCCTTAACAGGGAGACCCAGTACTTC
TRBV2,TRBD2,TRBJ2-7,-,CASRRTSGSYSYEQYF,TGTGCCAGCAGACGGACTAGCGGGAGTTACTCCTACGAGCAGTACTTC
TRBV27,-,TRBJ2-7,few,CASSLIGSSHEQYF,TGTGCCAGCAGTTTGATCGGGAGTTCGCACGAGCAGTACTTC
TRBV6-5,TRBD1,TRBJ2-7,few,CASGGQGPYEQYF,TGTGCCAGCGGGGGACAGGGTCCCTACGAGCAGTACTTC
TRBV11-2,TRBD2,TRBJ2-3,-,CASSSLLAGHRYAYF,TGTGCCAGCAGCTCACTTCTAGCGGGGCACAGATACGCGTATTTT
TRBV29-1,TRBD2,TRBJ2-1,-,CSVRTSGSSYNGQFF,TGCAGCGTTAGGACTAGCGGGAGCTCCTACAATGGGCAGTTCTTC
TRBV6-5,-,TRBJ1-4,-,CASSLRAGGVKLFF,TGTGCCAGCAGTCTCAGGGCGGGTGGAGTAAAACTGTTTTTT
TRBV27,TRBD1,TRBJ2-7,-,CASSKDRGRYNEQYF,TGTGCCAGCAGTAAGGACAGGGGGAGGTACAATGAGCAGTACTTC
TRBV7-2,-,TRBJ2-5,-,CASSLGVATGTQYF,TGTGCCAGCAGCTTAGGAGTAGCGACGGGGACCCAGTACTTC
TRBV28,TRBD1,TRBJ2-3,-,CASSPMGQGWDTQYF,TGTGCCAGCAGCCCGATGGGACAGGGATGGGATACGCAGTATTTT
TRBV28,TRBD2,TRBJ2-3,-,CASRPSLAGTGDTQYF,TGTGCCAGCAGACCCTCGCTAGCGGGTACTGGAGATACGCAGTATTTT
TRBV18,TRBD2,TRBJ2-1,-,CASSPRGSGVRYNEQFF,TGTGCCAGCTCACCACGCGGTAGCGGGGTTAGGTACAATGAGCAGTTCTTC
TRBV6-2/TRBV6-3,-,TRBJ1-2,-,CASTTGGGPGYTF,TGTGCCAGCACCACCGGCGGAGGGCCTGGCTACACCTTC
TRBV5-1,-,TRBJ2-6,-,CASNSSSGANVLTF,TGCGCCAGCAACTCGAGCTCTGGGGCCAACGTCCTGACTTTC
TRBV14,-,TRBJ2-5,-,CDSSQATLPETQYF,TGTGACAGCAGCCAAGCGACACTTCCGGAGACCCAGTACTTC
TRBV2,TRBD2,TRBJ2-3,-,CASSEALPWKTGTSGKGTDTQYF,TGTGCCAGCAGTGAAGCGCTTCCATGGAAGACCGGGACTAGCGGGAAAGGCACAGATACGCAGTATTTT
TRBV15,-,TRBJ1-4,-,CATSAPHEGQGEKLFF,TGTGCCACCAGCGCACCCCACGAGGGGCAGGGTGAAAAACTGTTTTTT
TRBV20-1,-,TRBJ2-1,-,CSASRQAYKEQFF,TGCAGTGCAAGCCGACAGGCGTACAAGGAGCAGTTCTTC
TRBV4-2,-,TRBJ1-5,-,CASSQAGSNQPQHF,TGTGCCAGCAGCCAAGCAGGGAGCAATCAGCCCCAGCATTTT
TRBV20-1,-,TRBJ2-7,-,CSARVRGGEQYF,TGCAGTGCTAGAGTTAGGGGCGGCGAGCAGTACTTC